The 4 T cell receptor beta chains given below trace back to one sample, sequenced in a study of OX40 agonist ivuxolimab in advanced cancers. Data came from immunoSEQ multiplex PCR; TCRdb stores just in-frame clones and leaves some out. The profile shows more than 55,000 clones, more than 80% of them singletons. Source: CD4+ or CD8+ T cells sorted from blood, taken in a trial of the OX40 agonist ivuxolimab. These receptors all stem from an adult with an advanced solid tumor such as melanoma, head and neck, liver or kidney cancer.

The chain combines TRBV5-1 with TRBJ2-4; D is possibly TRBD1 (5 bases). Trimming removed 0 bases at V and 0 bases at J, with 16 bases between. Germline V gene lookup returns CDR1 SGHRS and CDR2 YFSETQ. This CDR3 spans 18 amino acids. DNA for the CDR3: TGCGCCAGCAGCTTGGACCCAGGGAAGGAAATAGCCAAAAACATTCAGTACTTC. It codes for CASSLDPGKEIAKNIQYF.

V is TRBV7-2 and J is TRBJ2-7; tentatively, D is TRBD2 (5 bases). The CDR3 spans 13 residues. The germline gives CDR1 SGHTA, CDR2 FQGNSA. V lost 1 base, J lost 11 bases, and 15 bases lay in between. CDR3 nucleotide sequence: TGTGCCAGCAGCTTAGGAGGCCGGGAAGCCAAGTACTTC. Its translation: CASSLGGREAKYF.

V gene TRBV7-9 combines with J gene TRBJ2-4; 7 bases are shared with TRBD1. Germline CDR1 is SEHNR and CDR2 is FQNEAQ (reference sequence). The V and J ends lost 6 bases and 1 base, in that order; junction bases with no gene match: 6. The CDR3 is 15 amino acids. CDR3 nucleotide sequence: TGTGCCAGCAGTTTGGGACAGCTGGCCAAAAACATTCAGTACTTC. Translating gives CASSLGQLAKNIQYF.

This clone was observed once. The rearrangement joins TRBV15 to TRBJ2-3; D is unclear. The germline gives CDR1 LNHNV, CDR2 YYDKDF (reference sequence). V was shortened by 1 base and J by 7 bases, with 6 bases between the two germline ends. The CDR3 contains 12 residues. The CDR3 DNA is TGTGCCACCAGCAGAGGTTCATATACGCAGTATTTT. Translation gives CATSRGSYTQYF. The whole variable domain, remainder taken from reference TRBV15 and TRBJ2-3, is DAMVIQNPRYQVTQFGKPVTLSCSQTLNHNVMYWYQQKSSQAPKLLFHYYDKDFNNEADTPDNFQSRRPNTSFCFLDIRSPGLGDTAMYLCATSRGSYTQYFGPGTRLTVL.